These 30 T cell receptor beta chains were sequenced from one sample in a study of T-cell memory formation after mild COVID-19 (dated by TCRdb to the early 2020s). Libraries were built with 5' RACE. Sequenced on an Illumina NovaSeq 6000. TCRdb reran the public reads through fastp at Q25 and MiXCR, keeping productive beta chains. When rows share a CDR3 protein, they turn into one entry using the most common DNA and genes. The sample table records fewer than 75,000 distinct CDR3 sequences; 12% of these occur just once. The ten top clones hold around a quarter of the sample. Material: PBMCs or a T cell subset sorted from them (not recorded which). These TCRs come from a man aged 18 to 30 who had mild COVID-19 (a few samples of this study predate the infection). The sample titles of this study are shuffled in the database, so cell type and time point are left out; the donor was told from shared clones.

The V and J genes are TRBV11-2 and TRBJ2-3; a possible D gene is TRBD2 (6 bases). The CDR3 extends over 15 amino acids. Germline CDR1 is SGHAT and CDR2 is FQNNGV. The ends were cut back, 4 bases at V and 0 bases at J, with 11 bases in the middle. The CDR3 sequence: CASSYWGDSTDTQYF. CDR3 nucleotide sequence: TGTGCCAGCAGCTACTGGGGGGATAGCACAGATACGCAGTATTTT. Full variable domain (rest looked up from reference TRBV11-2 and TRBJ2-3): EAGVAQSPRYKIIEKRQSVAFWCNPISGHATLYWYQQILGQGPKLLIQFQNNGVVDDSQLPKDRFSAERLKGVDSTLKIQPAKLEDSAVYLCASSYWGDSTDTQYFGPGTRLTVL.

In this sample, this clonotype turned up many times. V is TRBV18 and J is TRBJ2-5; D might be TRBD2 (6 bases). The CDR3 consists of 14 residues. V lost 2 bases and J lost 0, with 7 bases in between. CDR1 and CDR2 from the germline V gene are KGHSH and LQKENI. The CDR3 region is CASSPAGNQETQYF. In DNA, the CDR3 is TGTGCCAGCTCACCAGCGGGGAACCAAGAGACCCAGTACTTC. The full variable domain, with the rest looked up from reference TRBV18 and TRBJ2-5, is NAGVMQNPRHLVRRRGQEARLRCSPMKGHSHVYWYRQLPEEGLKFMVYLQKENIIDESGMPKERFSAEFPKEGPSILRIQQVVRGDSAAYFCASSPAGNQETQYFGPGTRLLVL.

The sample holds many counts of this clonotype. The rearrangement links TRBV25-1 to TRBJ2-5; 11 nucleotides align to TRBD1. This CDR3 is built from 18 residues. Germline CDR1 and CDR2: MGHDK and SYGVNS. V trimming: 0 bases; J trimming: 6 bases; junction bases outside the gene matches: 12. The CDR3: CASSEYKGQGVRAQTQYF. DNA for the CDR3: TGTGCCAGCAGTGAATATAAGGGACAGGGGGTAAGGGCACAGACCCAGTACTTC.

The gene calls are TRBV7-2 and TRBJ1-2; TRBD1 matches 7 bases. Germline-derived CDR1 and CDR2 are SGHTA and FQGNSA. The trim removed 5 bases at V and 4 bases at J, leaving 7 bases unmatched. The CDR3 consists of 14 residues. CDR3 sequence (DNA): TGTGCCAGCAGCCTAACCGGGACAGCCTATGGCTACACCTTC. Translation gives CASSLTGTAYGYTF. The full variable domain, completed using reference TRBV7-2 and TRBJ1-2, is GAGVSQSPSNKVTEKGKDVELRCDPISGHTALYWYRQSLGQGLEFLIYFQGNSAPDKSGLPSDRFSAERTGGSVSTLTIQRTQQEDSAVYLCASSLTGTAYGYTFGSGTRLTVV.

In its sample, this clonotype was seen many times. This chain connects TRBV9 to TRBJ2-5; D uncertain. The V end lost 0 bases, the J end lost 5 bases, and 11 bases lay between the germline ends. The CDR3 is 14 residues long. The germline V gene encodes CDR1 SGDLS and CDR2 YYNGEE. The chain's CDR3 is CASSVGPLGETQYF. CDR3 DNA sequence: TGTGCCAGCAGCGTAGGACCGCTTGGGGAGACCCAGTACTTC.

The gene calls are TRBV12-3 or TRBV12-4 and TRBJ1-6, with 8 bases that match TRBD1. The junction had 5 bases not matched to a gene; V was cut back by 6 bases and J by 7 bases. The CDR3 sequence is 14 residues long. The CDR3 protein is CASRLGQGNSPLHF. The CDR3 bases are TGTGCCAGCAGGCTCGGACAGGGAAATTCACCCCTCCACTTT.

This clonotype was counted a few times. The chain employs TRBV27 and TRBJ2-7; D not certain. CDR1 MNHEY and CDR2 SMNVEV come from the germline V gene (reference sequence). The CDR3 is made up of 13 amino acids. V was pared by 5 bases and J by 3 bases, with 11 bases between. The CDR3 nucleotides read TGTGCCAGCAGTCAAGGCGATGACTACGAGCAGTACTTC. Protein sequence: CASSQGDDYEQYF.

The CDR3 DNA reads as TGTGCCAGCAGTTATGCCGCTCCCGGGACCGGGGAGCTGTTTTTT. This gives the protein CASSYAAPGTGELFF. The V call is TRBV6-6, the J call TRBJ2-2; D not resolved. Looked up from germline, CDR1 is MNHNY and CDR2 is SVGAGI (reference sequence). Trimming shortened V by 3 bases and J by 5 bases, and 13 bases separated the two germline ends. The CDR3 is 15 residues long.

The rearrangement joins TRBV20-1 to TRBJ1-1; D call uncertain. Germline lookup yields CDR1 DFQATT and CDR2 SNEGSKA (reference sequence). The CDR3 is made up of 13 amino acids. Trimming removed 6 bases at V and 1 base at J, with 12 bases between. The CDR3 bases are TGCAGTGCCAAGCCGGGATCGAACACTGAAGCTTTCTTT. This translates into CSAKPGSNTEAFF.

The chain carries TRBV5-1 and TRBJ2-3, with TRBD2 as a possible D gene (5 bases). Trimming shortened V by 4 bases and J by 3 bases, and 9 bases separated the two germline ends. Germline V gene data show CDR1 as SGHRS and CDR2 as YFSETQ. CDR3 size: 13 residues. The CDR3 coding sequence is TGCGCCAGCAGCACTCGGGAAACAGATACGCAGTATTTT. This translates into CASSTRETDTQYF.

This clonotype was found a few times. This chain connects TRBV20-1 to TRBJ1-2; TRBD1 aligns across 8 bases. The CDR3 totals 12 residues. CDR1 is DFQATT and CDR2 is SNEGSKA in the germline V gene (reference sequence). Unmatched junction bases numbered 4, after V lost 6 bases and J lost 4 bases. The CDR3, as DNA: TGCAGTGCCGGACAGGGCGGCTATGGCTACACCTTC. It translates to CSAGQGGYGYTF.

This clonotype was seen more than once but under ten times. The rearrangement links TRBV4-1 to TRBJ1-6, with no clear D. V lost 5 bases to trimming and J lost 13 bases, with 18 bases between them. Germline loops: CDR1 MGHRA, CDR2 YSYEKL. The CDR3 has 14 amino acids. For the CDR3, the DNA is TGCGCCAGCAGCGAAAGGGCGGGCCTCACCCCCCTCCACTTT. Translation: CASSERAGLTPLHF.

This clonotype was recorded at least ten times. The rearrangement links TRBV5-1 to TRBJ2-5; 10 bases are a match to TRBD2. After removal of 2 bases from V and 2 bases from J, the junction contained 9 bases not matched to a gene. The length of the CDR3 is 17 residues. The germline CDR1 and CDR2 sequences are SGHRS and YFSETQ. CDR3 sequence reads: CASSFFASGGLQETQYF. The CDR3, as DNA: TGCGCCAGCAGCTTTTTCGCTAGCGGGGGTCTACAAGAGACCCAGTACTTC.

V is TRBV20-1 and J is TRBJ1-1, with D uncertain. The V gene lost 4 bases and the J gene lost 6 bases, with 15 bases spanning the gap. CDR1 is DFQATT, CDR2 SNEGSKA, per germline (reference sequence). CDR3 size: 13 residues. DNA for the CDR3: TGCAGTGCTACTGACCCTAATGGGGCTGAAGCTTTCTTT. Residues: CSATDPNGAEAFF.

The rearrangement links TRBV7-2 to TRBJ2-3, with 8 bases matching TRBD2. The CDR3 length is 16 residues. The germline gives CDR1 SGHTA, CDR2 FQGNSA. After removal of 5 bases from V and 0 bases from J, the junction contained 7 bases not matched to a gene. The CDR3 coding sequence is TGTGCCAGCAGCCCGCGGGGGGCCGCTAGCACAGATACGCAGTATTTT. Its protein is CASSPRGAASTDTQYF.

This clonotype was counted ten times or more. The chain links TRBV20-1 to TRBJ2-1; a weak D match, TRBD2 (6 bases). From germline, CDR1 is DFQATT and CDR2 SNEGSKA (reference sequence). The CDR3 has 14 amino acids. V lost 6 bases and J lost 0, with 12 bases in between. The CDR3 loop reads CSATDYRSYNEQFF. DNA of the CDR3: TGCAGTGCGACGGACTATCGCTCCTACAATGAGCAGTTCTTC.

This clonotype was observed a handful of times. The chain recombines TRBV20-1 with TRBJ2-6; the D gene is possibly TRBD1 (5 bases). The CDR3 consists of 18 residues. Germline V gives CDR1 DFQATT, CDR2 SNEGSKA (reference sequence). V lost 0 bases and J 0 bases, leaving 15 bases between the germline ends. In DNA form, the CDR3 reads TGCAGTGCTAGAGATTCCGCAGGGTGGTTCTCTGGGGCCAACGTCCTGACTTTC. It specifies CSARDSAGWFSGANVLTF.

Many counts were recorded for this clonotype. This chain uses TRBV5-4 with TRBJ2-5; 9 bases map to TRBD1. J gave up 1 base and V 2 bases, and 0 bases lay outside the gene matches. The germline gives CDR1 SGHNT, CDR2 YYREEE (reference sequence). This CDR3 comprises 14 residues. The CDR3 here is CASSLQGAQETQYF. The CDR3 DNA sequence: TGTGCCAGCAGCTTACAGGGGGCCCAAGAGACCCAGTACTTC.

The chain uses TRBV4-2 and TRBJ2-3; 11 bases match TRBD2. J lost 1 base, V lost 0 bases, and 0 bases had no gene match. Per germline, CDR1 LGHNA and CDR2 YNFKEQ. This CDR3 contains 16 residues. The CDR3 here is CASSQEGLAGTDTQYF. The DNA for the CDR3 is TGTGCCAGCAGCCAAGAGGGACTAGCGGGCACAGATACGCAGTATTTT.

The V and J genes are TRBV20-1 and TRBJ2-2; D unresolved. Germline CDR1 is DFQATT and CDR2 is SNEGSKA (reference sequence). CDR3 length equals 16 residues. Trimming left V 1 base short and J 0 bases short, with 12 bases between. The CDR3 loop reads CSARAETNANTGELFF. The CDR3 nucleotides read TGCAGTGCTAGAGCTGAGACGAACGCGAACACCGGGGAGCTGTTTTTT.

The V and J genes are TRBV7-9 and TRBJ2-3; D remains unclear. There are 14 residues in the CDR3. V lost 7 bases, J lost 1 base, and 12 bases lay in between. CDR1 and CDR2 (germline): SEHNR, FQNEAQ (reference sequence). CDR3: CASNDGVRTDTQYF. The CDR3, as DNA: TGTGCCAGCAACGACGGAGTCCGCACAGATACGCAGTATTTT.

V usage is TRBV5-1 and J usage is TRBJ2-1; 10 positions match TRBD2. Germline assignment: CDR1 SGHRS and CDR2 YFSETQ. This CDR3 is 15 amino acids long. Trimming at V came to 3 bases and at J to 2 bases, leaving 2 bases not matched to a gene. The CDR3 spells CASSWSGGAYNEQFF. The CDR3 nucleotides are TGCGCCAGCAGCTGGAGCGGGGGGGCCTACAATGAGCAGTTCTTC.

This clonotype was seen only a few times. This chain links TRBV7-2 with TRBJ2-1; 8 positions agree with TRBD2. Germline CDR1 reads SGHTA; CDR2 reads FQGNSA. J was trimmed by 10 bases and V by 2 bases; bases with no gene match: 7. This CDR3 region has 14 residues. The CDR3 DNA reads as TGTGCCAGCAGCTTATCGGGGGGGCTTGGAGAGCAGTTCTTC. Residues: CASSLSGGLGEQFF.

This clonotype has ten or more counts. Mismatch with germline at one junction end may stem from a read error. CDR3 sequence: CASSQELHLMHF. The CDR3 DNA sequence: TGCGCCAGCAGCCAAGAGCTCCACCTGATGCATTTT. This rearrangement joins TRBV4-1 to TRBJ2-3, with D unresolved. The CDR3 sequence is 12 residues long. The germline CDR1 and CDR2 sequences are MGHRA and YSYEKL.

The J gene is TRBJ1-2, the V gene TRBV15; D remains unclear. With 0 bases removed from V and 4 bases from J, the gap between germline ends came to 3 bases. Germline V gives CDR1 LNHNV, CDR2 YYDKDF (reference sequence). This CDR3 is 12 amino acids long. The CDR3 reads CATSREAYGYTF. The CDR3 nucleotides are TGTGCCACCAGCAGAGAAGCCTATGGCTACACCTTC.

This clonotype was observed a handful of times. J is TRBJ2-3 and V is TRBV7-2, with 7 bases fitting TRBD2. The CDR3 consists of 14 residues. In germline, CDR1 is SGHTA, CDR2 FQGNSA. Germline trimming cut 1 base from V and 12 bases from J; bases unmatched to any gene: 10. The CDR3 DNA is TGTGCCAGCAGCTTAGGCCGACTAGCAATAGGACAGTATTTT. It specifies CASSLGRLAIGQYF.

The chain uses TRBV6-5 and TRBJ2-7; D is possibly TRBD2 (5 bases). Germline CDR1 is MNHEY and CDR2 is SVGAGI. The V gene lost 5 bases and the J gene lost 2 bases, with 13 bases spanning the gap. The CDR3 is 14 residues long. The CDR3 is CASSPLGGPYEQYF. The CDR3, as DNA: TGTGCCAGCAGTCCCCTAGGAGGCCCCTACGAGCAGTACTTC.

The table lists this clonotype with many counts. V and J are TRBV6-2 or TRBV6-3 and TRBJ2-5; tentative D call: TRBD2 (6 bases). This CDR3 is 16 amino acids long. Germline lookup yields CDR1 MNHEY and CDR2 SVGEGT. The V end lost 6 bases, the J end lost 5 bases, and 22 bases lay between the germline ends. The CDR3 loop reads CASSTPAGLQGETQYF. The CDR3 DNA sequence: TGTGCCAGCAGCACCCCGGCGGGACTCCAGGGCGAGACCCAGTACTTC.

This clonotype was counted a few times. This chain's CDR3 is CASGEGPSTDTQYF. CDR3 nucleotides: TGTGCCAGCGGAGAGGGGCCTAGCACAGATACGCAGTATTTT. This chain joins TRBV6-1 and TRBJ2-3, with D perhaps given as TRBD1 or TRBD2 (5 bases each). V was clipped by 8 bases and J by 0 bases, with 12 bases between them. Germline V gives CDR1 MNHNS, CDR2 SASEGT. The CDR3 contains 14 residues.

The genes are TRBV18 and TRBJ2-7; tentatively, D is TRBD2 (6 bases). The CDR3 has 13 amino acids. V lost 3 bases and J 2 bases, leaving 8 bases between the germline ends. Germline V CDR1 and CDR2: KGHSH, LQKENI. The CDR3 is CASSPWGAYEQYV. The CDR3 DNA reads as TGTGCCAGCTCACCGTGGGGGGCCTACGAGCAGTACGTC.